This T cell receptor beta chain was recorded in a study of OX40 agonist ivuxolimab in advanced cancers. General study findings and limits: At 0.1 to 3.0 mg/kg, clonal expansion of CD4+ and CD8+ blood T cells had occurred by week 6.

With respect to this clone: The antigen is undetermined.

Measured with immunoSEQ multiplex PCR; TCRdb has only the in-frame clones, and not every one. Here the sample spans 150,000 to 190,000 clones, approximately 94% being singletons. The CDR3 sequence is 15 residues long. Germline V gene sequence: CDR1 MGHRA, CDR2 YSYEKL. V was clipped by 0 bases and J by 7 bases, with 10 bases between them. The starting material was CD4+ or CD8+ T cells sorted from blood, obtained in a trial of the OX40 agonist ivuxolimab. V is TRBV4-1 and J is TRBJ1-6; D gene unclear. The TCR was taken from an adult with an advanced solid tumor such as melanoma, head and neck, liver or kidney cancer. This CDR3 is CASSQDGQVNSPLHF. CDR3 coding DNA: TGCGCCAGCAGCCAAGATGGCCAGGTGAATTCACCCCTCCACTTT.